This T cell receptor beta chain is from a study of control samples from healthy donors and cancer patients. Sequencing used immunoSEQ multiplex PCR; TCRdb keeps in-frame clones, though not all of them. This sample yields 200,000 or so clones, of which about 93% are seen a single time; about 1.6% belongs to the top ten. The CDR3 is 14 residues long. The germline V gene encodes CDR1 MNHEY and CDR2 SVGAGI. V lost 6 bases, J lost 2 bases, and 4 bases stayed unmatched. The TCR was taken from a man between 50 and 59 years old in good health. The chain combines TRBV6-5 with TRBJ1-3, with 7 bases identical to TRBD1. Sample: blood. Written as DNA, the CDR3 is TGTGCCAGCAGCAGGGGGGGAACTGGAAACACCATATATTTT. It specifies CASSRGGTGNTIYF.